These T cell receptor beta chains were read from a single sample in a study of blood T cell repertoires in COVID-19. TCRdb's table, derived via immunoSEQ multiplex PCR, lists solely in-frame clones and lacks some. The sample carries 200,000 to 250,000 clones, around 90% recorded once. Sequenced sample: peripheral blood. These receptors came from a man in his 60s who had recovered from COVID-19. CDR3s include the opening cysteine and the closing phenylalanine or tryptophan. The order of the fields is J gene, clone size, D gene, V gene, CDR3 DNA, CDR3 protein. The D gene is left open where the match is weak. Part of the rows lack a size; the others show once, few, many or a class for expanded clones.

TRBJ1-3 | - | TRBD1 | TRBV23-1 | TGCGCCAGCAGTCAAGCGGACAGGGCCTCTGGAAACACCATATATTTT | CASSQADRASGNTIYF
TRBJ2-7 | - | TRBD2 | TRBV19 | TGTGCCAGTAGGAGGACTAGCGGGATTGAAGAGCAGTACTTC | CASRRTSGIEEQYF
TRBJ2-2 | - | - | TRBV7-2 | TGTGCCAGCAGCCCACGACTAGTGGGCACCGGGGAGCTGTTTTTT | CASSPRLVGTGELFF
TRBJ2-3 | - | TRBD2 | TRBV28 | TGTGCCAGCAGTTTTCCCCCTAGCGGGAGCCTAGCTAGCACAGATACGCAGTATTTT | CASSFPPSGSLASTDTQYF
TRBJ2-3 | - | TRBD2 | TRBV28 | TGTGCCAGCAGTTTATTAGGACTAGCGGGACAGGGAGATACGCAGTATTTT | CASSLLGLAGQGDTQYF
TRBJ1-5 | - | TRBD1 | TRBV19 | TGTGCCAGCTCCCAGGGAGCCGGGACAGGGGGGCGCAATCAGCCCCAGCATTTT | CASSQGAGTGGRNQPQHF
TRBJ2-7 | - | TRBD1 | TRBV15 | TGTGCCACCAGCAGGGGGAAGACAGGGGCCTCCTACGAGCAGTACTTC | CATSRGKTGASYEQYF
TRBJ2-7 | - | TRBD2 | TRBV7-8 | TGTGCCAGCAGTCGCCGACTAGCAGAATACTACGAGCAGTACTTC | CASSRRLAEYYEQYF
TRBJ2-6 | - | TRBD1 | TRBV19 | TGTGCCAGTGGACGACAGGGGGCAATCGTAGGGGCCAACGTCCTGACTTTC | CASGRQGAIVGANVLTF
TRBJ2-3 | - | - | TRBV6-6 | TGTGCCACCCGTCTGTCAGATACGCAGTATTTT | CATRLSDTQYF
TRBJ2-6 | - | TRBD1 | TRBV19 | TGTGCCAGTACCTGGCAACAGGGGACTGGGGCCAACGTCCTGACTTTC | CASTWQQGTGANVLTF
TRBJ2-1 | - | TRBD1 | TRBV19 | TGTGCCAGTAGTATAACAGGGGCGCGAAGGGATGAGCAGTTCTTC | CASSITGARRDEQFF
TRBJ1-2 | - | - | TRBV29-1 | TGCAGCGTGGAGAGGGCTGGGGGCCGTGGCTACACCTTC | CSVERAGGRGYTF
TRBJ1-1 | - | - | TRBV21-1 | TGTGCCAGGTCAGGGGGCGCGGGTAAATTTGGGAACACTGAAGCTTTCTTT | CARSGGAGKFGNTEAFF
TRBJ2-2 | - | - | TRBV7-3 | TGTGCCAGCAGCTGGTACGGGACTCTGAACACCGGGGAGCTGTTTTTT | CASSWYGTLNTGELFF
TRBJ2-2 | once | - | TRBV9 | TGTGCCAGCAGCGTAGGGTGGAGGCTGAACACCGGGGAGCTGTTTTTT | CASSVGWRLNTGELFF
TRBJ1-6 | - | - | TRBV11-3 | TGTGCCAGCAGCTTAGACGACCGGGGTCCTTCTTCACCCCTCCACTTT | CASSLDDRGPSSPLHF
TRBJ2-3 | once | TRBD1 | TRBV14 | TGTGCCAGCAGCCAGGCACTGACAGGGAGCCCTAGCACAGATACGCAGTATTTT | CASSQALTGSPSTDTQYF
TRBJ2-1 | - | TRBD2 | TRBV2 | TGTGCCAGCAGTGAAAGGGGGGGGGCCCCGAGCGGGAGATACAATGAGCAGTTCTTC | CASSERGGAPSGRYNEQFF
TRBJ1-2 | - | TRBD1 | TRBV30 | TGTGCCTGGAGTGTACTCAGGACAGGCGCTTTCGTCTCTGGCTACACCTTC | CAWSVLRTGAFVSGYTF
TRBJ2-5 | - | - | TRBV5-5 | TGTGCCAGCAGCTTGGCCCCGGGAGCCCAAGAGACCCAGTACTTC | CASSLAPGAQETQYF
TRBJ2-2 | - | TRBD2 | TRBV4-2 | TGTGCCAGCAGCCAGGGACTAGCGAACACCGGGGAGCTGTTTTTT | CASSQGLANTGELFF
TRBJ1-2 | - | - | TRBV7-2 | TGTGCCAGCAGCCCCGTTGGGGGCGGCTACACCTTC | CASSPVGGGYTF